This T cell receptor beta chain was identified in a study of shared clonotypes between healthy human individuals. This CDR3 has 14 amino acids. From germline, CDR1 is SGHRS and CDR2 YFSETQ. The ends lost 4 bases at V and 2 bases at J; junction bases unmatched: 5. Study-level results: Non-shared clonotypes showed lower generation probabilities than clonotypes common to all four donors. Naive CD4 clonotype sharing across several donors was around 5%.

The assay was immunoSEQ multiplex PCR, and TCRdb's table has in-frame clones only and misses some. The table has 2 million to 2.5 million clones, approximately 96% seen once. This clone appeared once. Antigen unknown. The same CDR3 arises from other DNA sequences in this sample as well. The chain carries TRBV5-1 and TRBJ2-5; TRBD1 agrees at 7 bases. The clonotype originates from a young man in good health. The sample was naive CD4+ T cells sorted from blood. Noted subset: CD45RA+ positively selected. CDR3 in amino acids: CASSAGTAQETQYF. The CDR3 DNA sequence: TGCGCCAGCAGCGCCGGGACAGCACAAGAGACCCAGTACTTC.